Ten or more counts support the clone carrying this T cell receptor beta chain. Its target is unknown. This entry belongs to a study of regulatory T cells in long-lasting Graves disease. Study results and limitations: Possibly, accuracy suffered from the small sample size. Those with persistent Graves' had less TCR diversity than newly diagnosed patients. Favored gene segments in persistent disease were TRBV28, TRBJ1-2 and TRBJ2-5.

V lost 1 base and J lost 4; bases outside the gene matches: 4. Germline V gives CDR1 SGHAT, CDR2 FQNNGV. This CDR3 contains 15 residues. Time point defined: newly diagnosed GD, antithyroid drugs for less than 3 months. The TCR library was prepared using RNA isolated from PBMCs. Building of the TCR beta libraries involved iRepertoire HTBI primers and Arm-PCR of CDR3 regions. MiXCR, run by TCRdb on the multiplex PCR reads, gives a single entry per CDR3 protein. This table has about 500,000 distinct CDR3 sequences, 9.5% to 15% appearing once. The data were also submitted as part of a second study, on T cells in Graves' hyperthyroidism and ophthalmopathy. That work states: Most thyroid clonotypes expanded above 0.001 were also detected in blood.

The sequence came from a woman in her thirties with Graves disease. The sample was peripheral blood mononuclear cells (PBMCs), taken at new diagnosis, from a patient treated with antithyroid drugs. The chain couples TRBV11-2 to TRBJ2-3; 8 bases align to TRBD2. CDR3 sequence (DNA): TGTGCCAGCAGCTTAGCCGGGAGGGCGGCAGATACGCAGTATTTT. Translated, it gives CASSLAGRAADTQYF.